Each of the 30 T cell receptor beta chains below was sequenced from the same sample in a study of multiple sclerosis patients with progressive multifocal leukoencephalopathy. Clones were sequenced by immunoSEQ multiplex PCR, and TCRdb holds only the in-frame ones, with some missing. The data hold fewer than 40,000 clones, with 87% observed a single time. As to time point: time of PML onset. This sample comprised PBMCs, obtained from a patient treated with natalizumab. These receptor sequences come from a middle-aged woman with progressive multifocal leukoencephalopathy.

The V gene is TRBV28, the J gene TRBJ1-3; D is uncertain. Germline V lookup: CDR1 MDHEN, CDR2 SYDVKM. This CDR3 region has 12 residues. V dropped 6 bases and J dropped 16 bases, with 19 bases sitting between them. CDR3 in DNA: TGTGCCAGCAGACAGAAGGGAATCTCCTGGTATTTT. The encoded protein is CASRQKGISWYF. Drawing the rest from reference TRBV28 and TRBJ1-3, the complete variable domain is DVKVTQSSRYLVKRTGEKVFLECVQDMDHENMFWYRQDPGLGLRLIYFSYDVKMKEKGDIPEGYSVSREKKERFSLILESASTNQTSMYLCASRQKGISWYFGEGSWLTVV.

This clone was counted between two and nine times. The junction and the germline gene differ at one end; a read error may be behind it. This chain's CDR3 is CASSHIRDTVF. The CDR3 DNA is TGTGCCAGCAGTCATATACGGGACACCGTATTT. The rearrangement uses TRBV6-6 and TRBJ1-1, with D maybe TRBD1 (6 bases). CDR1 MNHNY and CDR2 SVGAGI come from the germline V gene (reference sequence). This CDR3 contains 11 residues.

The V and J genes are TRBV29-1 and TRBJ2-3, with 11 bases aligning to TRBD2. V was clipped by 5 bases and J by 4 bases; unmatched bases: 5. The CDR3 has 14 amino acids. Germline V gene data show CDR1 as SQVTM and CDR2 as ANQGSEA. CDR3 DNA: TGCAGCGTTAAGCTAGCGGGGGGTGCAGATACGCAGTATTTT. Its translation: CSVKLAGGADTQYF.

The sample holds one count of this clone. V usage is TRBV2 and J usage is TRBJ1-1, with D perhaps matching TRBD1 (5 bases). The germline V gene has CDR1 SNHLY and CDR2 FYNNEI. V was shortened by 3 bases and J by 4 bases, with 9 bases between the two germline ends. The length of the CDR3 is 13 residues. In DNA, the CDR3 is TGTGCCAGCAGTGAGAGGGGCGGCACTGAAGCTTTCTTT. As protein: CASSERGGTEAFF.

The chain has TRBV19 and TRBJ2-1, with D possibly TRBD2 on 6 matching bases. Between the trimmed V and J ends, which lost 5 bases and 5 bases, there was a span of 16 bases. This CDR3 is 15 amino acids long. Per germline, CDR1 LNHDA and CDR2 SQIVND (reference sequence). The CDR3 nucleotides read TGTGCCAGTAGTCGGGTAGCGGAGAGGGACAATGAGCAGTTCTTC. Translating gives CASSRVAERDNEQFF.

The chain links TRBV7-3 to TRBJ2-7; either TRBD1 or TRBD2 may fit D (5 bases each). This CDR3 is 15 amino acids long. Looked up from germline, CDR1 is SGHTA and CDR2 is FQGTGA. V lost 5 bases and J lost 5, with 19 bases in between. The CDR3 is CASSAGTRRSNEQYF. DNA of the CDR3: TGTGCCAGCAGCGCTGGGACCCGACGCTCTAACGAGCAGTACTTC.

This chain links TRBV6-5 with TRBJ1-1; 7 nucleotides agree with TRBD1. Germline V gene sequence: CDR1 MNHEY, CDR2 SVGAGI. CDR3 length: 15 residues. V lost 0 bases and J lost 4; bases outside the gene matches: 5. CDR3 protein: CASSYSGTARTEAFF. CDR3 coding DNA: TGTGCCAGCAGTTACTCAGGGACAGCGCGCACTGAAGCTTTCTTT.

The chain uses TRBV29-1 and TRBJ2-3; tentatively, D is TRBD2 (6 bases). Germline CDR1 and CDR2: SQVTM and ANQGSEA. The CDR3 totals 16 residues. Trimming pared 1 base from V and 6 bases from J, leaving 20 bases between. For the CDR3, the DNA is TGCAGCGTTGAAGGCCGCACAGGCGGAGGGTCCGATACGCAGTATTTT. Its translation is CSVEGRTGGGSDTQYF.

This sequence joins TRBV27 and TRBJ2-1, with D possibly matching TRBD2 (5 bases). V was pared by 2 bases and J by 10 bases, with 12 bases between. Germline V lookup: CDR1 MNHEY, CDR2 SMNVEV (reference sequence). The CDR3 is 13 amino acids. The CDR3: CASSLISGIEQFF. The CDR3 region has the DNA TGTGCCAGCAGTTTAATCTCCGGGATAGAGCAGTTCTTC.

The rearrangement uses TRBV13 and TRBJ2-3; D gene ambiguous. Between the trimmed V and J ends, which lost 1 base and 1 base, there was a span of 9 bases. The CDR3 contains 15 residues. Per the germline V gene, CDR1 is PRHDT and CDR2 is FYEKMQ (reference sequence). DNA of the CDR3: TGTGCCAGCAGCTTAGTAAGCCTCGGCACAGATACGCAGTATTTT. This encodes CASSLVSLGTDTQYF. Looking up the rest from reference TRBV13 and TRBJ2-3 gives the full variable domain: AAGVIQSPRHLIKEKRETATLKCYPIPRHDTVYWYQQGPGQDPQFLISFYEKMQSDKGSIPDRFSAQQFSDYHSELNMSSLELGDSALYFCASSLVSLGTDTQYFGPGTRLTVL.

The chain joins TRBV10-3 to TRBJ1-3; no firm D call. CDR1 and CDR2 from the germline V gene are ENHRY and SYGVKD. V gave up 2 bases and J gave up 8 bases, with 4 bases separating them. This CDR3 is built from 11 residues. The CDR3 DNA reads TGTGCCATCAGTGAGGGGGACACCATATATTTT. It is translated as CAISEGDTIYF.

The table lists this clone with a few counts. V and J are TRBV7-9 and TRBJ1-5; the D is unclear. Germline V gene lookup returns CDR1 SEHNR and CDR2 FQNEAQ (reference sequence). The CDR3 covers 12 residues. V was shortened by 4 bases and J by 5 bases, with 6 bases between the two germline ends. The CDR3, as DNA: TGTGCCAGCAGCTGGCGGGATCAGCCCCAGCATTTT. Encoded protein: CASSWRDQPQHF. Variable domain in full (rest from reference TRBV7-9 and TRBJ1-5): DTGVSQNPRHKITKRGQNVTFRCDPISEHNRLYWYRQTLGQGPEFLTYFQNEAQLEKSRLLSDRFSAERPKGSFSTLEIQRTEQGDSAMYLCASSWRDQPQHFGDGTRLSIL.

The genes are TRBV6-6 and TRBJ1-1, with D tentatively TRBD1 (5 bases). This CDR3 is built from 14 residues. V was shortened by 4 bases and J by 0 bases, with 9 bases between the two germline ends. Germline V gene data show CDR1 as MNHNY and CDR2 as SVGAGI (reference sequence). The CDR3 spells CASSFQGMNTEAFF. In DNA form, the CDR3 reads TGTGCCAGCAGTTTTCAGGGAATGAACACTGAAGCTTTCTTT.

CDR3 DNA: TGTGCCAGCAGCCCCAGGGATAGGGGCAAGGAAGCTTTCTTT. Amino acids: CASSPRDRGKEAFF. The chain uses TRBV9 and TRBJ1-1; D perhaps matches TRBD1 (5 bases). Trimming stripped 4 bases from V and 8 bases from J, with 18 bases between. The CDR3 consists of 14 residues. CDR1 SGDLS and CDR2 YYNGEE come from the germline V gene.

V gene TRBV4-3 combines with J gene TRBJ1-1; D is unclear. The CDR3 is 15 residues long. Germline V CDR1 and CDR2: LGHNA, YSLEER. V lost 4 bases and J 0 bases, leaving 12 bases between the germline ends. The CDR3 reads CASSLTGQLNTEAFF. CDR3 DNA: TGCGCCAGCAGCCTTACGGGCCAGTTGAACACTGAAGCTTTCTTT.

The chain recombines TRBV2 with TRBJ2-3, with D possibly matching TRBD2 (6 bases). The length of the CDR3 is 13 residues. Trimming left V 7 bases short and J 1 base short, with 9 bases between. The germline V gene has CDR1 SNHLY and CDR2 FYNNEI. The CDR3, as DNA: TGTGCCAGCAAGGGAGGCCGCACAGATACGCAGTATTTT. Its protein is CASKGGRTDTQYF.

This clone was picked up one time. The chain is built from TRBV2 and TRBJ2-7; no definite D call. V lost 0 bases and J 5 bases, leaving 17 bases between the germline ends. In germline, CDR1 is SNHLY, CDR2 FYNNEI. This CDR3 comprises 16 residues. The CDR3 reads CASSEAQELFLDEQYF. In DNA form, the CDR3 reads TGTGCCAGCAGTGAAGCACAAGAGCTATTTCTGGACGAGCAGTACTTC.

This chain joins TRBV30 and TRBJ1-2, with TRBD1 matching 9 bases. This CDR3 contains 15 residues. Looked up from germline, CDR1 is GTSNPN and CDR2 is SVGIG (reference sequence). V shed 3 bases, J shed 11 bases, and the junction held 16 bases outside the gene matches. CDR3 sequence: CAWRIKGQGFLRYTF. DNA for the CDR3: TGTGCCTGGAGGATTAAGGGACAGGGTTTTTTGAGATACACCTTC. The full variable domain, completed using reference TRBV30 and TRBJ1-2, is SQTIHQWPATLVQPVGSPLSLECTVEGTSNPNLYWYRQAAGRGLQLLFYSVGIGQISSEVPQNLSASRPQDRQFILSSKKLLLSDSGFYLCAWRIKGQGFLRYTFGSGTRLTVV.

This rearrangement joins TRBV6-5 to TRBJ2-1, with a tentative D call TRBD1 (6 bases). The germline gives CDR1 MNHEY, CDR2 SVGAGI. V shed 6 bases and J shed 4 bases, with 16 bases lying between them. This CDR3 is built from 15 residues. CDR3 protein: CASSPYRVAYNEQFF. The CDR3 nucleotides are TGTGCCAGCAGCCCGTACAGGGTAGCGTACAATGAGCAGTTCTTC.

This clone was seen only a few times. CDR3 coding DNA: TGTGCCAGTAGTATACTGAGGACAGCCAGCTCCTATAATTCACCCCTCCACTTT. Translating it yields CASSILRTASSYNSPLHF. The V and J genes are TRBV19 and TRBJ1-6; tentative D call: TRBD1 (6 bases). Trimming pared 2 bases from V and 0 bases from J, leaving 14 bases between. CDR3 length: 18 amino acids. Germline V gives CDR1 LNHDA, CDR2 SQIVND (reference sequence).

The chain carries TRBV7-9 and TRBJ2-7, with D tentatively TRBD2 (5 bases). This CDR3 comprises 13 residues. The V end was cut by 5 bases, the J end by 2 bases, with 10 bases between. Germline V gives CDR1 SEHNR, CDR2 FQNEAQ (reference sequence). CDR3 sequence (DNA): TGTGCCAGCAGCAAAACTAGAGCCTACGAGCAGTACTTC. Translating gives CASSKTRAYEQYF.

The V and J genes are TRBV11-3 and TRBJ2-5; D ambiguous. V lost 5 bases, J lost 4 bases, and 14 bases lay in between. CDR3 length: 14 residues. Germline V CDR1 and CDR2: SGHNT, YENEEA. The CDR3 DNA reads as TGTGCCAGCAGCGTGTCCTGGGTAGCAGAGACCCAGTACTTC. The encoded protein is CASSVSWVAETQYF.

The V gene is TRBV11-2, the J gene TRBJ2-7; 10 bases are shared with TRBD2. V was pared by 1 base and J by 5 bases, with 5 bases of the junction left unmatched. The CDR3 has 15 residues. Germline V gene sequence: CDR1 SGHAT, CDR2 FQNNGV. CDR3 region: CASSLGASGSDEQYF. CDR3 nucleotides: TGTGCCAGCAGCTTAGGGGCTAGCGGGAGCGACGAGCAGTACTTC.

This clone showed up just once. One end of the junction does not line up with germline, which may come from a read error. The chain combines TRBV7-7 with TRBJ2-1, with TRBD2 as a possible D gene (5 bases). The CDR3 runs to 13 residues. Germline loops: CDR1 SSHAT, CDR2 FNYEAQ (reference sequence). In DNA form, the CDR3 reads TGTGCTAGCAGCTTAGAACTAGAAAATGAGCAGTTCTTC. Its translation: CASSLELENEQFF.

V is TRBV5-1 and J is TRBJ1-5, with 9 bases matching TRBD1. Trimming removed 2 bases from V and 3 bases from J; junction bases left unmatched: 3. Germline V gene lookup returns CDR1 SGHRS and CDR2 YFSETQ. The CDR3 runs 15 residues. This CDR3 is CASSLQGADNQPQHF. CDR3 sequence (DNA): TGCGCCAGCAGCTTACAGGGGGCCGACAATCAGCCCCAGCATTTT. Full variable domain (rest looked up from reference TRBV5-1 and TRBJ1-5): KAGVTQTPRYLIKTRGQQVTLSCSPISGHRSVSWYQQTPGQGLQFLFEYFSETQRNKGNFPGRFSGRQFSNSRSEMNVSTLELGDSALYLCASSLQGADNQPQHFGDGTRLSIL.

The chain combines TRBV11-3 with TRBJ2-7; 7 bases are a match to TRBD2. Unmatched junction bases numbered 0, after V lost 6 bases and J lost 4 bases. This CDR3 has 11 residues. Germline V gives CDR1 SGHNT, CDR2 YENEEA. The CDR3 here is CASRGGYEQYF. CDR3 DNA: TGTGCCAGCAGGGGGGGGTACGAGCAGTACTTC.

This clone was picked up a small number of times. V and J are TRBV6-5 and TRBJ2-7; no clear D. CDR1 MNHEY and CDR2 SVGAGI come from the germline V gene. The CDR3 is 14 amino acids. Between the trimmed V and J ends, which lost 2 bases and 0 bases, there was a span of 8 bases. The CDR3 loop reads CASSYADNSYEQYF. For the CDR3, the DNA is TGTGCCAGCAGTTACGCCGACAACTCCTACGAGCAGTACTTC.

The chain couples TRBV5-1 to TRBJ2-7; D is possibly TRBD1 or TRBD2 (5 bases each). Deletions cut 4 bases from V and 7 bases from J, with 18 bases between. Germline values: CDR1 SGHRS, CDR2 YFSETQ. The CDR3 spans 14 residues. Written as DNA, the CDR3 is TGCGCCAGCAGCAGGGACGGCGGTTCTGAGGAGCAGTACTTC. Encoded protein: CASSRDGGSEEQYF.

This chain connects TRBV5-4 to TRBJ2-7, with 7 positions matching TRBD1. The V and J ends lost 0 bases and 0 bases, in that order; junction bases with no gene match: 3. CDR3 length: 15 amino acids. Germline V CDR1 and CDR2: SGHNT, YYREEE (reference sequence). CDR3 in DNA: TGTGCCAGCAGCTTGGCCGGGACAGCCTCCTACGAGCAGTACTTC. It encodes CASSLAGTASYEQYF. Full variable domain (missing parts from reference TRBV5-4 and TRBJ2-7): ETGVTQSPTHLIKTRGQQVTLRCSSQSGHNTVSWYQQALGQGPQFIFQYYREEENGRGNFPPRFSGLQFPNYSSELNVNALELDDSALYLCASSLAGTASYEQYFGPGTRLTVT.

This clone has only a few counts. J is TRBJ2-3 and V is TRBV4-2, with D unresolved. This CDR3 is 16 amino acids long. Germline-derived CDR1 and CDR2 are LGHNA and YNFKEQ. V lost 0 bases to trimming and J lost 0 bases, with 10 bases between them. CDR3 sequence: CASSQDWPKSTDTQYF. CDR3 sequence (DNA): TGTGCCAGCAGCCAAGATTGGCCCAAAAGCACAGATACGCAGTATTTT.